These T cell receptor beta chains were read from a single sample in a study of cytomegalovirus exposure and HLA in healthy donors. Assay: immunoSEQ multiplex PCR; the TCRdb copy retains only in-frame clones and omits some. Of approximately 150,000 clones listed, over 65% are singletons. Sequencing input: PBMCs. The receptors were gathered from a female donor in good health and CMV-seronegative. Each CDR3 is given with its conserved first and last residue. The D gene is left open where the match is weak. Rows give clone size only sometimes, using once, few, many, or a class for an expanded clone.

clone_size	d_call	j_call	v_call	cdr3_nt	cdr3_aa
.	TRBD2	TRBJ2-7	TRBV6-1	TGTGCCAGCAGGCCCGTGGGGGGGACCTACGAGCAGTACTTC	CASRPVGGTYEQYF
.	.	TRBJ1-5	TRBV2	TGTGCCAGCAGTGAAAAGGCAGGGGTTCCCAATCAGCCCCAGCATTTT	CASSEKAGVPNQPQHF
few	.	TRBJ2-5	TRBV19	TGTGCCAGTAGTATGAATCGAGGGAAAGAGACCCAGTACTTC	CASSMNRGKETQYF
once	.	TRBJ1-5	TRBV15	TGTGCCACCAGCAGAGGCAGGAGGACAGATCGGAATCAGCCCCAGCATTTT	CATSRGRRTDRNQPQHF
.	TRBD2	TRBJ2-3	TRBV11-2	TGTGCCAGCAGCCGTCTGACTAGCTCCCTCCGCACAGATACGCAGTATTTT	CASSRLTSSLRTDTQYF
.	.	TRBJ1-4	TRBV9	TGTGCCAGCAGCGTAGGGCCTACGGGGTATAATGAAAAACTGTTTTTT	CASSVGPTGYNEKLFF
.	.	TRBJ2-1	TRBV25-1	TGTGCCAGCAGTAAAGGGAGTAATGAGCAGTTCTTC	CASSKGSNEQFF
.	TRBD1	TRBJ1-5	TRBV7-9	TGTGCCAGCAGCTTAGCAGCCGGGACAGGGGACGCTCCCCAGCATTTT	CASSLAAGTGDAPQHF
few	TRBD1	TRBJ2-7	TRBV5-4	TGTGCCAGCAGCTCTAATGGGGACAGGAGGTCCTACGAGCAGTACTTC	CASSSNGDRRSYEQYF
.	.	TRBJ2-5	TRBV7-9	TGTGCCAGCAGCAGCAGGCTTGAGGGCTGGGAGACCCAGTACTTC	CASSSRLEGWETQYF
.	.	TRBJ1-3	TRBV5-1	TGCGCCAGCAGCTTGGAACTTAGCGGAAACACCATATATTTT	CASSLELSGNTIYF
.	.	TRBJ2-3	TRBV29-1	TGCAGCGTTCGGGGTATATTCACAGATACGCAGTATTTT	CSVRGIFTDTQYF
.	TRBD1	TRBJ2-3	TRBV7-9	TGTGCCAGCAGCATTCGTGCAGGGGGCCGGGGCACAGATACGCAGTATTTT	CASSIRAGGRGTDTQYF
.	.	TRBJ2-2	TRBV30	TGTGCCTGGAGTACGGGTGGGAACACCGGGGAGCTGTTTTTT	CAWSTGGNTGELFF
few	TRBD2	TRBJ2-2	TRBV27	TGTGCCAGCAGTTTTGAGGGACTAGCGGGAGCCGGGGAGCTGTTTTTT	CASSFEGLAGAGELFF
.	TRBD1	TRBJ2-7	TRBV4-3	TGCGCCAGCAGCCAAGACCGGGACAGGTCCTACGAGCAGTACTTC	CASSQDRDRSYEQYF
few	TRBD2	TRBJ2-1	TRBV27	TGTGCCAGCAGGACTAGCGGGTCGAACAATGAGCAGTTCTTC	CASRTSGSNNEQFF
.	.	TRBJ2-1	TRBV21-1	TGTGCCAGCAGCGACCGACCGAGTCCGGGTAATGAGCAGTTCTTC	CASSDRPSPGNEQFF
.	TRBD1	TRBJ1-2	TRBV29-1	TGCAGCGTTGATACCGGGACAGGCTCTTCCCCTTATGGCTACACCTTC	CSVDTGTGSSPYGYTF
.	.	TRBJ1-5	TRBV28	TGTGCCAGCAGTTTAGGTTCCGGCGGACAGATTAGCAATCAGCCCCAGCATTTT	CASSLGSGGQISNQPQHF
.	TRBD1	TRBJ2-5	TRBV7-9	TGTGCCAGCAGCTCCCCGGGACAGGGAATTGTCCAGTACTTC	CASSSPGQGIVQYF
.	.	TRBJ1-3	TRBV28	TGTGCCAGCAGTCCCGGCGGGGAAGGAAACACCATATATTTT	CASSPGGEGNTIYF
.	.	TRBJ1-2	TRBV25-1	TGTGCCAGCAGCGCGAACTATGGCTACACCTTC	CASSANYGYTF
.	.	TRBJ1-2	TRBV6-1	TGTGCCAGCAGTGAAGATGTCTGGGAGAACTACACCTTC	CASSEDVWENYTF